This T cell receptor beta chain was obtained from a study of OX40 agonist ivuxolimab in advanced cancers. The data were produced by immunoSEQ multiplex PCR, yet TCRdb's version contains in-frame clones alone and is incomplete. The top ten hold less than 0.65% of the sample, which has tens of thousands of clones, over 75% seen once. There are 12 residues in the CDR3. Germline CDR1 and CDR2: MDHEN and SYDVKM. To note about this clone: The junction shows a germline mismatch at one end, possibly a read error.

The clonotype originates from an adult with an advanced solid tumor such as melanoma, head and neck, liver or kidney cancer. V is TRBV28 and J is TRBJ1-3; D possibly corresponds to TRBD1 (5 bases). The sequenced sample was CD4+ or CD8+ T cells sorted from blood, obtained in a trial of the OX40 agonist ivuxolimab. CDR3 sequence: CASSLKPGTWDF. In DNA form, the CDR3 reads TGTGCCAGCAGTTTGAAGCCCGGGACTTGGGATTTT.